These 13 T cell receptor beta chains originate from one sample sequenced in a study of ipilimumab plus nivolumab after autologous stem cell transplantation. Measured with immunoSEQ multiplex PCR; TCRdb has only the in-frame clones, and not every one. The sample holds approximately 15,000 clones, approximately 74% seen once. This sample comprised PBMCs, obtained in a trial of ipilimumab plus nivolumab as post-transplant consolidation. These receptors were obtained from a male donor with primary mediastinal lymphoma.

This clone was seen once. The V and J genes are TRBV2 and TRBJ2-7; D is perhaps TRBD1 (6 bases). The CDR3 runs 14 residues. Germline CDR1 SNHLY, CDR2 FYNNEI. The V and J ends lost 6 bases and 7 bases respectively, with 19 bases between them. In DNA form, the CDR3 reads TGTGCCAGCAGGGGGACCACGGGACATTTTGAGCAGTACTTC. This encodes CASRGTTGHFEQYF.

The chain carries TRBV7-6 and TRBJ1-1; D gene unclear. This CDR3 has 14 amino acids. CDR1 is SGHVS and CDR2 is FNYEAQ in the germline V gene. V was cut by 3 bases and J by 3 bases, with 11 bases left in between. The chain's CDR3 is CASSLGTGDTEAFF. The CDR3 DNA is TGTGCCAGCAGCTTGGGCACGGGCGACACTGAAGCTTTCTTT.

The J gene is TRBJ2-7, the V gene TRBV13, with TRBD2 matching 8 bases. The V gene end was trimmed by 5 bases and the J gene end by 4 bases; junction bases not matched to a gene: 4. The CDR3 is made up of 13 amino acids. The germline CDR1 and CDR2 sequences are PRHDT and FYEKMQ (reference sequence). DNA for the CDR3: TGTGCCAGCAGCCACCTAGCGGGTTACGAGCAGTACTTC. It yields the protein CASSHLAGYEQYF.

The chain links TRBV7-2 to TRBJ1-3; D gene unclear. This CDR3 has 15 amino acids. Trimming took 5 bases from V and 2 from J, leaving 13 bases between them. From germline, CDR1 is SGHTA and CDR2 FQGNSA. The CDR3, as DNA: TGTGCCAGCAGCCGCGATAGCCAGGCTGGAAACACCATATATTTT. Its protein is CASSRDSQAGNTIYF.

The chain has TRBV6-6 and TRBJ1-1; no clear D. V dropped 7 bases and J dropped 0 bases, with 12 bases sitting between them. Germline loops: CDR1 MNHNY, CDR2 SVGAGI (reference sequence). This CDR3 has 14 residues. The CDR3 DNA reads TGTGCCAGCACATCCAGCTTGATGAACACTGAAGCTTTCTTT. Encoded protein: CASTSSLMNTEAFF.

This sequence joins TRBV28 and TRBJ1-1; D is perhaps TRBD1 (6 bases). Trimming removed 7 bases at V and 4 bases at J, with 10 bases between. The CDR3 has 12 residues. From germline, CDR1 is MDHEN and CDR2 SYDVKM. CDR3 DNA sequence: TGTGCCAGCACCCAGGGGATCACTGAAGCTTTCTTT. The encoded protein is CASTQGITEAFF.

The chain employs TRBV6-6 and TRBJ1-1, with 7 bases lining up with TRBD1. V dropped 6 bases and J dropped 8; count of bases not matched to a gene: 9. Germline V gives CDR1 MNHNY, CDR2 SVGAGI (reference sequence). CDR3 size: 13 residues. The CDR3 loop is CASSVDRPTEAFF. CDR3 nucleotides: TGTGCCAGCAGCGTGGACAGGCCCACGGAAGCTTTCTTT.

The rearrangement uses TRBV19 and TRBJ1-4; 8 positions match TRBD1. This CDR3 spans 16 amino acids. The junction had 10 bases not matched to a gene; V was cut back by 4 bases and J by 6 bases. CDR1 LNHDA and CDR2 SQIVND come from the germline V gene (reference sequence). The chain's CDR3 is CASSTILQGDDEKLFF. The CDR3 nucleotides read TGTGCCAGTAGTACCATTTTACAGGGGGATGATGAAAAACTGTTTTTT.

The CDR3 loop reads CASSQDWAGEDEQYF. The CDR3 nucleotides are TGCGCCAGCAGCCAAGATTGGGCAGGGGAGGACGAGCAGTACTTC. The rearrangement uses TRBV4-1 and TRBJ2-7; the D gene could be TRBD1 or TRBD2 (6 bases each). Per the germline V gene, CDR1 is MGHRA and CDR2 is YSYEKL. The CDR3 loop spans 15 amino acids. V was pared by 0 bases and J by 5 bases, with 14 bases between.

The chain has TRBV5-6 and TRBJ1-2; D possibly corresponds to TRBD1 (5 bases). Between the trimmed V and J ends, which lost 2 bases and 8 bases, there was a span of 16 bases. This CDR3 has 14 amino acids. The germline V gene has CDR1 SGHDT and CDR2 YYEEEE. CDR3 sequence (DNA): TGTGCCAGCAGCTTTGGTAGGGGAATCGGCGGCTACACCTTC. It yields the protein CASSFGRGIGGYTF.

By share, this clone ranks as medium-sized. The CDR3 sequence: CASFRAEPPYEQFF. The CDR3 region has the DNA TGCGCCAGCTTCCGGGCAGAACCCCCTTATGAGCAGTTCTTC. The chain couples TRBV5-1 to TRBJ2-1, with D unclear. Trimming left V 7 bases short and J 8 bases short, with 19 bases between. The CDR3 runs to 14 residues. Germline-derived CDR1 and CDR2 are SGHRS and YFSETQ.

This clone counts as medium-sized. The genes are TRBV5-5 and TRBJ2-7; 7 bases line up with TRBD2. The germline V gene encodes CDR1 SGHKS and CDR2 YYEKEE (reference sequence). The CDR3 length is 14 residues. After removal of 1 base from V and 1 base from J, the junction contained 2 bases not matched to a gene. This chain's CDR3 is CASSLRGVSYEQYF. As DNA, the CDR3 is TGTGCCAGCAGCTTGCGGGGGGTATCCTACGAGCAGTACTTC. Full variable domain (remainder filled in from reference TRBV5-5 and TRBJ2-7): DAGVTQSPTHLIKTRGQQVTLRCSPISGHKSVSWYQQVLGQGPQFIFQYYEKEERGRGNFPDRFSARQFPNYSSELNVNALLLGDSALYLCASSLRGVSYEQYFGPGTRLTVT.

CDR3 region: CASSDEGLAGAGNEQFF. The CDR3 DNA sequence: TGTGCCAGTAGCGACGAGGGACTAGCGGGAGCGGGCAATGAGCAGTTCTTC. The chain combines TRBV19 with TRBJ2-1, with TRBD2 identical over 14 bases. Losses at the gene ends were 6 bases for V and 6 bases for J; bases not matched to a gene: 10. This CDR3 is 17 amino acids long. Looked up from germline, CDR1 is LNHDA and CDR2 is SQIVND (reference sequence).